The rows below give T cell receptor beta chains drawn from one sample of a study of blood T cell repertoires in COVID-19. Libraries were prepared by immunoSEQ multiplex PCR; TCRdb keeps only in-frame clonotypes and omits some of them. This sample has around 250,000 clones, with over 75% found just once. The sequenced material came from peripheral blood. These TCRs come from a man aged 50 or older with active or convalescent COVID-19. Both conserved end residues are part of each CDR3. Each record gives: V gene, J gene, D gene, clone size, CDR3 protein, CDR3 DNA. D genes are given only for firm matches. A clone size is listed for some rows: how often the clone was seen (once, few, many), or a class if it is expanded.

V: TRBV28; J: TRBJ1-5; D: .; size: .; CDR3: CASRQGNQPQHF; DNA: TGTGCCAGCAGACAGGGCAATCAGCCCCAGCATTTT
V: TRBV7-2; J: TRBJ2-7; D: TRBD2; size: .; CDR3: CASSLVAGGPYEQYF; DNA: TGTGCCAGCAGCTTAGTGGCGGGAGGGCCCTACGAGCAGTACTTC
V: TRBV6-2/TRBV6-3; J: TRBJ1-5; D: .; size: few; CDR3: CASSYMGGSSNQPQHF; DNA: TGTGCCAGCAGTTACATGGGAGGGAGCTCTAATCAGCCCCAGCATTTT
V: TRBV30; J: TRBJ1-5; D: TRBD1; size: .; CDR3: CAWSTGTGPYINQPQHF; DNA: TGTGCCTGGAGTACAGGGACAGGGCCCTACATCAATCAGCCCCAGCATTTT
V: TRBV12-5; J: TRBJ2-5; D: .; size: .; CDR3: CASGAGGTYQETQYF; DNA: TGTGCTAGTGGAGCAGGGGGGACCTACCAAGAGACCCAGTACTTC
V: TRBV7-2; J: TRBJ2-7; D: .; size: .; CDR3: CASSWGSGGEEQYF; DNA: TGTGCCAGCAGCTGGGGATCGGGCGGGGAAGAGCAGTACTTC
V: TRBV30; J: TRBJ2-7; D: TRBD2; size: .; CDR3: CAWRGLAEYEQYF; DNA: TGTGCCTGGAGGGGACTAGCGGAATACGAGCAGTACTTC
V: TRBV4-1; J: TRBJ2-6; D: .; size: .; CDR3: CASSDNSGANVLTF; DNA: TGCGCCAGCAGCGACAACTCTGGGGCCAACGTCCTGACTTTC
V: TRBV5-4; J: TRBJ2-2; D: .; size: .; CDR3: CASSYWRENTGELFF; DNA: TGTGCCAGCAGCTACTGGCGGGAGAACACCGGGGAGCTGTTTTTT
V: TRBV4-3; J: TRBJ1-6; D: TRBD1; size: .; CDR3: CASSSRTGKNSPLHF; DNA: TGCGCCAGCAGCTCCCGGACAGGGAAGAATTCACCCCTCCACTTT
V: TRBV6-2/TRBV6-3; J: TRBJ1-5; D: .; size: few; CDR3: CASSYVGGQPQHF; DNA: TGTGCCAGCAGTTACGTTGGGGGGCAGCCCCAGCATTTT
V: TRBV6-5; J: TRBJ1-2; D: .; size: .; CDR3: CASSRTAYGYTF; DNA: TGTGCCAGCAGTCGGACAGCCTATGGCTACACCTTC
V: TRBV28; J: TRBJ2-3; D: .; size: .; CDR3: CASSFARVTQYF; DNA: TGTGCCAGCAGTTTTGCGCGGGTTACGCAGTATTTT
V: TRBV30; J: TRBJ2-7; D: TRBD1; size: .; CDR3: CAWSVPGQGYMYEQYF; DNA: TGTGCCTGGAGTGTACCAGGACAGGGGTATATGTACGAGCAGTACTTC
V: TRBV18; J: TRBJ2-5; D: TRBD2; size: .; CDR3: CASSETLAGQETQYF; DNA: TGTGCCAGCTCAGAAACACTAGCGGGACAAGAGACCCAGTACTTC
V: TRBV30; J: TRBJ1-1; D: TRBD1; size: .; CDR3: CAWSRGPGTEAFF; DNA: TGTGCCTGGAGTAGGGGGCCGGGCACTGAAGCTTTCTTT
V: TRBV18; J: TRBJ1-3; D: .; size: few; CDR3: CASSPWFSSGNTIYF; DNA: TGTGCCAGCTCACCATGGTTCAGCTCTGGAAACACCATATATTTT
V: TRBV19; J: TRBJ1-1; D: TRBD1; size: .; CDR3: CASTQTGWNTEAFF; DNA: TGTGCCAGTACCCAGACAGGGTGGAACACTGAAGCTTTCTTT
V: TRBV3-1/TRBV3-2; J: TRBJ1-1; D: .; size: .; CDR3: CASSRADGFVAFF; DNA: TGTGCCAGCAGCCGAGCCGACGGGTTCGTAGCTTTCTTT
V: TRBV5-1; J: TRBJ2-7; D: TRBD1; size: .; CDR3: CASSLRTGTYEQYF; DNA: TGCGCCAGCAGCTTACGGACAGGAACCTACGAGCAGTACTTC
V: TRBV5-1; J: TRBJ2-7; D: .; size: .; CDR3: CASSLDPGNYEQYF; DNA: TGCGCCAGCAGCTTGGATCCAGGGAACTACGAGCAGTACTTC
V: TRBV4-1; J: TRBJ2-1; D: .; size: .; CDR3: CASSQDVPVSYNEQFF; DNA: TGCGCCAGCAGCCAAGACGTCCCAGTCTCCTACAATGAGCAGTTCTTC
V: TRBV19; J: TRBJ2-7; D: TRBD2; size: .; CDR3: CASSASSGGSYEQYF; DNA: TGTGCCAGTAGTGCAAGTAGCGGGGGCTCCTACGAGCAGTACTTC
V: TRBV7-3; J: TRBJ2-2; D: .; size: .; CDR3: CASSPARVGVDTGELFF; DNA: TGTGCCAGCAGCCCGGCGCGGGTGGGCGTAGACACCGGGGAGCTGTTTTTT
V: TRBV4-2; J: TRBJ1-1; D: .; size: few; CDR3: CASSQQGAYTEAFF; DNA: TGTGCCAGCAGCCAGCAAGGGGCGTACACTGAAGCTTTCTTT